The 30 T cell receptor beta chains listed next were all sequenced from one sample in a study of blood T cell repertoires in COVID-19. Sequencing was performed with immunoSEQ multiplex PCR; in TCRdb, only in-frame clones are kept and a portion is missing. The table lists some 28,000 clones, nearly 85% of them singletons, with approximately 15% in the top ten. The source material was peripheral blood. These receptors all come from a man between 65 and 85 years old with active COVID-19.

The rearrangement uses TRBV19 and TRBJ2-7, with 8 bases lining up with TRBD1. V lost 2 bases to trimming and J lost 4 bases; unmatched junction nucleotides: 4. Germline V lookup: CDR1 LNHDA, CDR2 SQIVND (reference sequence). The CDR3 length is 14 residues. In nucleotides, the CDR3 is TGTGCCAGTAGTATATTCCAGGGGGCTTACGAGCAGTACTTC. Protein product: CASSIFQGAYEQYF.

This clone showed up just once. The chain couples TRBV5-6 to TRBJ1-3; D unresolved. The germline CDR1 and CDR2 sequences are SGHDT and YYEEEE. The CDR3 loop spans 15 amino acids. V was shortened by 5 bases and J by 0 bases, with 12 bases between the two germline ends. For the CDR3, the DNA is TGTGCCAGCAGTAGGGAGGTGTACTCTGGAAACACCATATATTTT. It specifies CASSREVYSGNTIYF.

The gene calls are TRBV11-3 and TRBJ1-1, with a tentative D call TRBD1 (6 bases). The V gene's germline CDR1 is SGHNT and CDR2 YENEEA. This CDR3 region has 13 residues. V was cut by 4 bases and J by 7 bases, with 13 bases left in between. CDR3 residues: CASSYPQGYEAFF. The CDR3 DNA reads TGTGCCAGCAGCTACCCACAGGGTTATGAAGCTTTCTTT.

This rearrangement joins TRBV5-1 to TRBJ2-7; 7 bases line up with TRBD1. In germline, CDR1 is SGHRS, CDR2 YFSETQ. CDR3 length: 15 amino acids. V lost 3 bases to trimming and J lost 2 bases; unmatched junction nucleotides: 8. CDR3 nucleotides: TGCGCCAGCAGCTGGACCCGACAGGGCACCTACGAGCAGTACTTC. This encodes CASSWTRQGTYEQYF. Full variable domain (rest looked up from reference TRBV5-1 and TRBJ2-7): KAGVTQTPRYLIKTRGQQVTLSCSPISGHRSVSWYQQTPGQGLQFLFEYFSETQRNKGNFPGRFSGRQFSNSRSEMNVSTLELGDSALYLCASSWTRQGTYEQYFGPGTRLTVT.

In its sample, this clone was seen a few times. The CDR3 region has the DNA TGTGCCAGCAGCCAGGCGACAGGGGGCTTGGGCAATGAGCAGTTCTTC. It is translated as CASSQATGGLGNEQFF. The chain links TRBV4-2 to TRBJ2-1; TRBD1 aligns across 10 bases. Germline V lookup: CDR1 LGHNA, CDR2 YNFKEQ. This CDR3 has 16 amino acids. With 3 bases clipped from V and 6 bases from J, the junction kept 8 bases outside the gene matches.

This chain uses TRBV4-1 with TRBJ2-4; the D gene is possibly TRBD1 (6 bases). This CDR3 contains 18 residues. Trimming took off 2 bases at V and 2 bases at J, with 19 bases between the two ends. Germline values: CDR1 MGHRA, CDR2 YSYEKL. CDR3: CASSQPETGTGSKNIQYF. CDR3 DNA sequence: TGCGCCAGCAGCCAACCCGAAACAGGGACGGGGTCCAAAAACATTCAGTACTTC.

This chain uses TRBV27 with TRBJ1-2; 12 bases agree with TRBD1. The CDR3 contains 16 residues. Trimming cost V 5 bases and J 8 bases; bases outside gene matches: 12. From germline, CDR1 is MNHEY and CDR2 SMNVEV (reference sequence). CDR3 amino acids: CASSRWLRDRGQGYTF. The CDR3 region has the DNA TGTGCCAGCAGTCGATGGCTCCGGGACAGGGGGCAAGGCTACACCTTC.

The chain joins TRBV3-1 (or the pseudogene TRBV3-2) to TRBJ1-4; TRBD1 aligns across 7 bases. This CDR3 contains 15 residues. Germline CDR1 is LGHDT and CDR2 is YNNKEL (reference sequence). V shed 6 bases, J shed 5 bases, and the junction held 9 bases outside the gene matches. CDR3 residues: CASRLGRGANEKLFF. The CDR3 DNA sequence: TGTGCCAGCAGATTAGGCAGGGGGGCGAATGAAAAACTGTTTTTT.

The V gene is TRBV4-1, the J gene TRBJ1-1; D perhaps matches TRBD1 (5 bases). The length of the CDR3 is 14 residues. V lost 4 bases, J lost 1 base, and 10 bases lay in between. CDR1 MGHRA and CDR2 YSYEKL come from the germline V gene. The CDR3: CASSLVRENTEAFF. In DNA, the CDR3 is TGCGCCAGCAGCCTTGTCAGGGAGAACACTGAAGCTTTCTTT.

This rearrangement joins TRBV5-1 to TRBJ2-7; the D gene could be TRBD1 or TRBD2 (5 bases each). The J call is doubtful: the DNA matches TRBJ2-5 better. Germline assignment: CDR1 SGHRS and CDR2 YFSETQ. The CDR3 has 13 amino acids. CDR3 sequence (DNA): TGCGCCAGCAGCTTGGGGGGGCAAGAGACCCAGTACTTC. Encoded protein: CASSLGGQETQYF.

The rearrangement uses TRBV6-5 and TRBJ2-4; 7 nucleotides match TRBD1. This CDR3 spans 15 amino acids. Germline CDR1 MNHEY, CDR2 SVGAGI. Trimming cost V 5 bases and J 7 bases; bases outside gene matches: 11. CDR3 DNA: TGTGCCAGCAGTAACCACAGGGGCACGTTCAACATTCAGTACTTC. Residues: CASSNHRGTFNIQYF.

The chain joins TRBV4-3 to TRBJ1-2; D is perhaps TRBD1 (6 bases). Trimming removed 0 bases at V and 7 bases at J, with 12 bases between. Germline-derived CDR1 and CDR2 are LGHNA and YSLEER. The CDR3 extends over 14 amino acids. Here the CDR3 DNA reads TGCGCCAGCAGCCAAGAGAGGGGGTCCTCTGGCTACACCTTC. Amino acids: CASSQERGSSGYTF.

The sample holds one count of this clone. The V gene is TRBV4-2, the J gene TRBJ2-1; D not certain. V lost 1 base to trimming and J lost 5 bases, with 9 bases between them. Germline V gene data show CDR1 as LGHNA and CDR2 as YNFKEQ. The CDR3 is 14 residues long. The CDR3 coding sequence is TGTGCCAGCAGCCAAGTGTCTCGCGACAATGAGCAGTTCTTC. Amino acid sequence: CASSQVSRDNEQFF.

Here the CDR3 DNA reads TGTGCCAGCAGTGGAAACATCAGGTGGGGCAATCAGCCCCAGCATTTT. Protein sequence: CASSGNIRWGNQPQHF. The chain joins TRBV6-1 to TRBJ1-5; D gene uncertain. The V end lost 4 bases, the J end lost 2 bases, and 15 bases lay between the germline ends. The CDR3 is made up of 16 amino acids. The germline V gene has CDR1 MNHNS and CDR2 SASEGT.

This clone has only a few counts. V and J are TRBV4-2 and TRBJ2-3, with D possibly matching TRBD1 (5 bases). Germline CDR1 is LGHNA and CDR2 is YNFKEQ. The CDR3 consists of 14 residues. The ends were cut back, 7 bases at V and 2 bases at J, with 13 bases in the middle. The CDR3 nucleotides read TGTGCCAGCACCCTTACAGGATACACAGATACGCAGTATTTT. Translating gives CASTLTGYTDTQYF.

This chain links TRBV5-5 with TRBJ1-5; 7 bases are shared with TRBD1. V lost 4 bases, J lost 0 bases, and 4 bases stayed unmatched. Germline V lookup: CDR1 SGHKS, CDR2 YYEKEE (reference sequence). The CDR3 spans 15 residues. Written as DNA, the CDR3 is TGTGCCAGCAGCGTACAGGGGAATAGCAATCAGCCCCAGCATTTT. It encodes CASSVQGNSNQPQHF. Variable domain in full (rest from reference TRBV5-5 and TRBJ1-5): DAGVTQSPTHLIKTRGQQVTLRCSPISGHKSVSWYQQVLGQGPQFIFQYYEKEERGRGNFPDRFSARQFPNYSSELNVNALLLGDSALYLCASSVQGNSNQPQHFGDGTRLSIL.

The chain joins TRBV2 to TRBJ2-6; 8 positions agree with TRBD1. Germline V gene sequence: CDR1 SNHLY, CDR2 FYNNEI. The CDR3 loop spans 15 amino acids. V shed 10 bases, J shed 0 bases, and the junction held 5 bases outside the gene matches. The CDR3 DNA reads as TGTGCCACCCGGGACAGGCACTCTGGGGCCAACGTCCTGACTTTC. Its protein product is CATRDRHSGANVLTF.

The rearrangement uses TRBV5-6 and TRBJ2-3; the D gene is possibly TRBD2 (5 bases). The germline V and J ends were trimmed by 4 bases and 3 bases, with 9 bases remaining between them. There are 13 residues in the CDR3. Germline lookup yields CDR1 SGHDT and CDR2 YYEEEE. The CDR3 DNA follows: TGTGCCAGCAGCCCACAGCGGACAGATACGCAGTATTTT. Residues: CASSPQRTDTQYF.

The V gene is TRBV6-6, the J gene TRBJ1-1; D not resolved. In germline, CDR1 is MNHNY, CDR2 SVGAGI (reference sequence). The CDR3 length is 15 residues. V lost 8 bases and J lost 5, with 21 bases in between. Here the CDR3 DNA reads TGTGCCAGCCAAGAGGGAGACCGCCTATGGACTGAAGCTTTCTTT. Encoded protein: CASQEGDRLWTEAFF.

The genes are TRBV9 and TRBJ2-3; TRBD2 might be the D (5 bases). This CDR3 spans 16 amino acids. Trimming shortened V by 2 bases and J by 6 bases, and 19 bases separated the two germline ends. Germline CDR1 is SGDLS and CDR2 is YYNGEE. The CDR3 spells CASSVLLGNSADTQYF. In nucleotides, the CDR3 is TGTGCCAGCAGCGTCCTACTAGGTAACTCCGCCGATACGCAGTATTTT.

By its share, this clone is medium-sized (0.01 to 0.1%). The DNA of the CDR3 is TGTGCCAGCAGCTCCCTCTCCCCCACAGATACGCAGTATTTT. It is translated as CASSSLSPTDTQYF. The V gene is TRBV11-3, the J gene TRBJ2-3; D not certain. Germline-derived CDR1 and CDR2 are SGHNT and YENEEA. This CDR3 has 14 amino acids. With 4 bases removed from V and 2 bases from J, the gap between germline ends came to 10 bases.

This chain uses TRBV28 with TRBJ2-7, with a possible D match to TRBD2 (7 bases). From germline, CDR1 is MDHEN and CDR2 SYDVKM. Trimming shortened V by 3 bases and J by 5 bases, and 11 bases separated the two germline ends. There are 13 residues in the CDR3. CDR3 nucleotides: TGTGCCAGCAGTTTGGGGGGGGCCCACGAGCAGTACTTC. Its protein is CASSLGGAHEQYF.

About this clone itself: The same CDR3 is also encoded by other DNA sequences in this sample. J is TRBJ2-7 and V is TRBV5-1, with D possibly being TRBD2 (5 bases). The CDR3 runs 15 residues. Trimming shortened V by 1 base and J by 1 base, and 12 bases separated the two germline ends. Per germline, CDR1 SGHRS and CDR2 YFSETQ. The CDR3 DNA sequence: TGCGCCAGCAGCTTGAGAGCGGAGACTTCCTACGAGCAGTACTTC. It is translated as CASSLRAETSYEQYF.

The count of this clone is one. The rearrangement joins TRBV4-1 to TRBJ2-1; 15 bases agree with TRBD2. Germline CDR1 is MGHRA and CDR2 is YSYEKL. The J segment lost 4 bases and the V segment lost 0 bases, leaving 10 bases of the junction unmatched. The CDR3 is 20 residues long. The CDR3 is CASSQELIGLAGGPYNEQFF. CDR3 nucleotides: TGCGCCAGCAGCCAAGAGTTGATAGGACTAGCGGGGGGGCCTTACAATGAGCAGTTCTTC.

The chain employs TRBV25-1 and TRBJ2-1; 7 nucleotides line up with TRBD2. Germline CDR1 MGHDK, CDR2 SYGVNS. The junction had 4 bases not matched to a gene; V was cut back by 4 bases and J by 4 bases. The CDR3 extends over 14 amino acids. The CDR3 spells CASSGQRGYNEQFF. CDR3 sequence (DNA): TGTGCCAGCAGTGGGCAGCGGGGATACAATGAGCAGTTCTTC. Filled out from reference TRBV25-1 and TRBJ2-1, the complete variable domain reads EADIYQTPRYLVIGTGKKITLECSQTMGHDKMYWYQQDPGMELHLIHYSYGVNSTEKGDLSSESTVSRIRTEHFPLTLESARPSHTSQYLCASSGQRGYNEQFFGPGTRLTVL.

CDR3 bases: TGTGCCAGCTCACCTGCGACAGGGGGCGCCGGGGGGACTGAAGCTTTCTTT. This gives the protein CASSPATGGAGGTEAFF. The chain uses TRBV18 and TRBJ1-1, with 10 bases aligning to TRBD1. This CDR3 has 17 amino acids. In germline, CDR1 is KGHSH, CDR2 LQKENI. V was clipped by 3 bases and J by 5 bases; unmatched bases: 12.

The V call is TRBV19, the J call TRBJ2-2; D might be TRBD1 (6 bases). V was pared by 5 bases and J by 2 bases, with 9 bases between. CDR1 is LNHDA, CDR2 SQIVND, per germline (reference sequence). The CDR3 is made up of 14 amino acids. CDR3 residues: CASSLDSNTGELFF. The DNA of the CDR3 is TGTGCCAGTAGTTTGGACAGTAACACCGGGGAGCTGTTTTTT.

V and J are TRBV25-1 and TRBJ2-6, with a tentative D call TRBD1 (6 bases). From germline, CDR1 is MGHDK and CDR2 SYGVNS. There are 17 residues in the CDR3. V gave up 9 bases and J gave up 0 bases, with 18 bases separating them. The CDR3 DNA reads as TGTGCCAGTTCCGGACGGCAGGGGCCCTCTGGGGCCAACGTCCTGACTTTC. It specifies CASSGRQGPSGANVLTF.

This clone was counted between two and nine times. This specimen includes other DNA sequences encoding the same CDR3. The chain employs TRBV27 and TRBJ1-1; TRBD1 might be the D (6 bases). V lost 1 base, J lost 5 bases, and 8 bases lay in between. This CDR3 is built from 13 residues. Germline CDR1 MNHEY, CDR2 SMNVEV (reference sequence). This CDR3 is CASSLYRGTEAFF. The CDR3 DNA follows: TGTGCCAGCAGTTTATATAGGGGGACTGAAGCTTTCTTT.

This clone was recorded once. V usage is TRBV5-6 and J usage is TRBJ1-2; D perhaps matches TRBD1 (5 bases). This CDR3 contains 16 residues. V was clipped by 0 bases and J by 7 bases, with 19 bases between them. Germline V gives CDR1 SGHDT, CDR2 YYEEEE. The CDR3 loop reads CASSLDWWGGPIGYTF. The CDR3 DNA reads TGTGCCAGCAGCTTGGATTGGTGGGGGGGACCTATTGGCTACACCTTC.